The rows below give T cell receptor beta chains drawn from one sample of a study of cytomegalovirus exposure and HLA in healthy donors. The assay was immunoSEQ multiplex PCR, and TCRdb's table has in-frame clones only and misses some. The sample carries fewer than 250,000 clones, around 90% recorded once. The material sequenced was PBMCs. The source of these receptors is a woman younger than 30 in good health and CMV-seropositive. The conserved cysteine and the conserved F or W are not part of the CDR3 here. The D gene is left open where the match is weak.

TRBD1 TRBV25-1 ASSIRTGVPGKLF
NA TRBV5-6 ASSLGLGGRTEAF
NA TRBV7-2 ASSSEREPTYEQY
NA TRBV27 ASSSQTRKAF
TRBD2 TRBV15 ATSRVSGSLYEQY
NA TRBV25-1 ASSEYKNYGYT
NA TRBV10-3 AISAARSGLNTEAF
NA TRBV10-3 AISESAGSQNIQY
NA TRBV27 ASSLLGHLAEQY
NA TRBV6-1 ASSENGFRGYT
NA TRBV10-3 AIRDGGGDTEAF
NA TRBV5-4 ASSLGQENTEAF
NA TRBV5-1 ASSSANREGYT
TRBD1 TRBV19 ASRVGGLDTEAF
TRBD1 TRBV9 ASSVGGRGNYEQY
NA TRBV4-1 ASSQTHSNQPQH
NA TRBV10-3 AISDPTGATNEKLF
TRBD1 TRBV30 AWSRDRGQVGDQPQH